The subject of this entry is one T cell receptor beta chain. This clone was seen repeatedly, ten times or more. The target of this receptor is not known. No much larger clone exists at a distance of one base, and base qualities are not known. These data belong to a study of metastatic and nonmetastatic thyroid tumors (dated by TCRdb to between 2020 and 2021). Notes on the research overall: The researchers compared repertoires between peripheral blood samples and tumor or nodule tissue samples from patients with malignant or benign thyroid disease. Study-wide findings and limitations: In both blood and tumor samples, malignant tumors were reported to have significantly higher TCR beta diversity than benign nodules.

Reading the germline V gene (reference sequence) gives CDR1 MNHEY and CDR2 SMNVEV. V is trimmed back by 10 bases and J by 3 bases, and the junction contains 10 bases that no gene match accounts for. The CDR3 numbers 14 residues from cysteine through phenylalanine. Just CDR3 DNA is preserved here, 42 bases in frame from base 1. None of the patients had been given any treatment before thyroid surgery. Patient clinical samples collected from about 2011 to 2018 were retrospectively analysed using T-cell receptor beta sequencing. Library preparation was by PCR. TCRdb names Illumina HiSeq 4000 as the instrument used. High-throughput sequencing was used to profile the TCR beta-chain CDR3 region of every patient. Per the original workflow: CDR3 differences across clinicopathological groups were used to build a classifier for discriminating distant-metastatic papillary thyroid cancer patients. The Shannon index was used to assess repertoire diversity, and the Morisita-Horn index was used to assess tumor-blood repertoire similarity. TCRdb reran the public reads through fastp at Q25 and MiXCR, keeping productive beta chains. For this entry, the V and J calls and clone size follow TCRdb and not the study's own pipeline. In all, the sample holds tens of thousands of clones, and more than 15% of those were seen once. 6.9% of the sample lies in the top ten.

Sequencing was carried out using blood. The receptor was isolated from a female donor with papillary thyroid cancer or a benign thyroid nodule (not recorded which). Some clones in this sample may be carry-over from other donors' samples. The chain employs TRBV27 and TRBJ2-5, and 8 junctional nucleotides match TRBD2. The CDR3 reads CATSPGLAEETQYF. The nucleotide sequence reads TGTGCCACTTCTCCCGGACTAGCAGAAGAGACCCAGTACTTC.